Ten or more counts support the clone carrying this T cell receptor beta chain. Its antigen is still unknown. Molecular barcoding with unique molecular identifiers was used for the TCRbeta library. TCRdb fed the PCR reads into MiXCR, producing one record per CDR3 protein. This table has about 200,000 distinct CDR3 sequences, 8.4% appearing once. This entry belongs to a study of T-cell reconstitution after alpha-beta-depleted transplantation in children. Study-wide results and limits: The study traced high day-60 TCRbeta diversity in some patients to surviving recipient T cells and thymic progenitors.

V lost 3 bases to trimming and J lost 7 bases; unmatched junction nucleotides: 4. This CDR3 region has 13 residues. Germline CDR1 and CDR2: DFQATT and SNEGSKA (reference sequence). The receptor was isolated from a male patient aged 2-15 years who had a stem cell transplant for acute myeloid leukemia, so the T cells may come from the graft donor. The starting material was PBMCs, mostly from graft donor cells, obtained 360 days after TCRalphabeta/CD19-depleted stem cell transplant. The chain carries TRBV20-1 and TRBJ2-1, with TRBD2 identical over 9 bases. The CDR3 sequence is CSASLAGKNEQFF. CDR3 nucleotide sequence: TGCAGTGCTAGTCTAGCGGGAAAAAATGAGCAGTTCTTC.